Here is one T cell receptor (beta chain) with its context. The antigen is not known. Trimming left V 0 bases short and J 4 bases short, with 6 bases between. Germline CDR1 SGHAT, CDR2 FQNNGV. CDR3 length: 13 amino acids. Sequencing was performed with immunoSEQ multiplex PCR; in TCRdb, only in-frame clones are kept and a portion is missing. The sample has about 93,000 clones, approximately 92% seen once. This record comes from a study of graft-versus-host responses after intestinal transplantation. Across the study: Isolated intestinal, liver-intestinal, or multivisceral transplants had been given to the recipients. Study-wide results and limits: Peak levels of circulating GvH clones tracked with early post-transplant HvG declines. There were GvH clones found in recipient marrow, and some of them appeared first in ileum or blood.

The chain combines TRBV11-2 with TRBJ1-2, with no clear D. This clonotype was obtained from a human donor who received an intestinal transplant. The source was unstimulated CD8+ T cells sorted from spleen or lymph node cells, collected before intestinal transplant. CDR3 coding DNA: TGTGCCAGCAGCTTAGATTCGGGCTATGGCTACACCTTC. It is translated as CASSLDSGYGYTF.